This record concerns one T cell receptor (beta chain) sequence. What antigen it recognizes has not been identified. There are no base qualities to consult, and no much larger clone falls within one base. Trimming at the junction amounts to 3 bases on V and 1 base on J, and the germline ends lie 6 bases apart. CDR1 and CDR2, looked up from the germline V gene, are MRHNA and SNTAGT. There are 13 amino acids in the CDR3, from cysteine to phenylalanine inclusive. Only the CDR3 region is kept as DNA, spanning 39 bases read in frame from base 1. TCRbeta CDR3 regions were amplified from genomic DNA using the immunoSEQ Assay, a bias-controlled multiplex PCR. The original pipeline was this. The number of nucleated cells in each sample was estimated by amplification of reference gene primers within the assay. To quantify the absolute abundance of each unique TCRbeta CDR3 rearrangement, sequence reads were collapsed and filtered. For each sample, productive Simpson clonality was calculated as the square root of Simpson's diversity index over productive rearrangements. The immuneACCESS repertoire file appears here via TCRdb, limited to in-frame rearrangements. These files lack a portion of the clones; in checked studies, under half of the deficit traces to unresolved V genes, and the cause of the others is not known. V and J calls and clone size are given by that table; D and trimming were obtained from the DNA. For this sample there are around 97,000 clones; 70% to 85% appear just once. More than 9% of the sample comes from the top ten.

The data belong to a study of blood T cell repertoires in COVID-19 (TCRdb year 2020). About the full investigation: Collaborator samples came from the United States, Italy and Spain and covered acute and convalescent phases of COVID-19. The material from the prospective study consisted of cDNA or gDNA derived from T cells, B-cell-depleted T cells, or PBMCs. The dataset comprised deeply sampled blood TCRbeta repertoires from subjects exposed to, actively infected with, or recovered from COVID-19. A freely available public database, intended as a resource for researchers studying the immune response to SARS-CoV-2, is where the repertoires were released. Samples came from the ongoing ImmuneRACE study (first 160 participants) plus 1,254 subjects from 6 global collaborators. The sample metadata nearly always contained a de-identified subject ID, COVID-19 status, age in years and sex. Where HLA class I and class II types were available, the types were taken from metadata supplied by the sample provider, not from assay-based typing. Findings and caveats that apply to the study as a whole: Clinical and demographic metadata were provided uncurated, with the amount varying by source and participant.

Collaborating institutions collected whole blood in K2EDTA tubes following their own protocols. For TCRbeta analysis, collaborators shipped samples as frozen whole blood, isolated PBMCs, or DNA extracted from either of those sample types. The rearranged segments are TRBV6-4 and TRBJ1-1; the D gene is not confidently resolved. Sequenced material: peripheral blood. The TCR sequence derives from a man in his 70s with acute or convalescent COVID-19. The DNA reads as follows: TGTGCCAGCAGTGAGCGAGAGAACACTGAAGCTTTCTTT. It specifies CASSERENTEAFF.